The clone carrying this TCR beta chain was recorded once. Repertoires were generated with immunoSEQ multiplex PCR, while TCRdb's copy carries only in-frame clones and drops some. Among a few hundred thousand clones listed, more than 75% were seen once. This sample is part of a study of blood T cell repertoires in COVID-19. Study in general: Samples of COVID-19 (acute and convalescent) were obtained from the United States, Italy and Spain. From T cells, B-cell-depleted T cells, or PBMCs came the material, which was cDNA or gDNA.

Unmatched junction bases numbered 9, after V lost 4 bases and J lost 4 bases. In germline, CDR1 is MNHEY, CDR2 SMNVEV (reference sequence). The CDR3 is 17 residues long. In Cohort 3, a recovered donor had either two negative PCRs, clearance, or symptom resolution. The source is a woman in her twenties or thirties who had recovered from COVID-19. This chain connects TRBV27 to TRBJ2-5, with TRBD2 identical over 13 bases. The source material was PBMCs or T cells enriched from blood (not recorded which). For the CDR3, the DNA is TGTGCCAGCAGTTCTAGGTCACTAGCGGGGGGGCCAGAGACCCAGTACTTC. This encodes CASSSRSLAGGPETQYF.